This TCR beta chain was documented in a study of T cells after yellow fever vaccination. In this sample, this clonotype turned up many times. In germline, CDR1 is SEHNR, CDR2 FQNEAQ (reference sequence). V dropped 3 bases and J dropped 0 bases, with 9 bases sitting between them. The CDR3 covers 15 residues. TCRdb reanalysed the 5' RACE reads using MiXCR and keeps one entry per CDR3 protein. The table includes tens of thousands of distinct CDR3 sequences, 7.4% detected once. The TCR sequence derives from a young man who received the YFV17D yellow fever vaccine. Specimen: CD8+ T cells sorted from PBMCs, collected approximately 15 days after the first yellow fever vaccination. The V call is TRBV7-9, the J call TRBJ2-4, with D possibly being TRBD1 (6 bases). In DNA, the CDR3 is TGTGCCAGCAGCTTTGGACAGCTAGCCAAAAACATTCAGTACTTC. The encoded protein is CASSFGQLAKNIQYF. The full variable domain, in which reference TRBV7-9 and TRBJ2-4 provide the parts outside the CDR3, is DTGVSQNPRHKITKRGQNVTFRCDPISEHNRLYWYRQTLGQGPEFLTYFQNEAQLEKSRLLSDRFSAERPKGSFSTLEIQRTEQGDSAMYLCASSFGQLAKNIQYFGAGTRLSVL.